Presented here are 32 T cell receptor beta chains from one specimen sequenced in a study of human T cells and chemical hapten exposure. TCRdb used MiXCR to reprocess the RACE reads, holding one entry per CDR3 protein. Counted here are 150,000 to 200,000 distinct CDR3 sequences, approximately 20% occurring once; the ten biggest clones make up under 8.5%. Specified time point: patch test 1, 2 weeks after DPC sensitization. Noted treatment: therapeutic diphenylcyclopropenone sensitization with weekly scalp DPC. Sample: whole blood, taken in connection with sensitization to the hapten diphenylcyclopropenone (DPC). These receptors all stem from a woman between 45 and 65 years old with alopecia areata. Some clones in this sample may be carry-over from other donors' samples.

This clonotype was observed a handful of times. The chain carries TRBV7-8 and TRBJ1-4; no definite D call. V shed 2 bases and J shed 0 bases, with 7 bases lying between them. Per germline, CDR1 SGHVS and CDR2 FQNEAQ. The CDR3 consists of 15 residues. The CDR3 DNA follows: TGTGCCAGCAGCTTAATGGTCGCAACTAATGAAAAACTGTTTTTT. This sequence encodes CASSLMVATNEKLFF.

Ten or more counts support this clonotype. The chain links TRBV20-1 to TRBJ2-7; 11 positions agree with TRBD2. V trimming: 3 bases; J trimming: 6 bases; junction bases outside the gene matches: 7. This CDR3 has 14 amino acids. Germline V gives CDR1 DFQATT, CDR2 SNEGSKA (reference sequence). The CDR3 coding sequence is TGCAGTGCTAGTTTTGCTAGCGGGAGGACCGAGCAGTACTTC. This gives the protein CSASFASGRTEQYF.

DNA for the CDR3: TGTGCCAGCAGCTTATCCCGCGGGAGTACAGATACGCAGTATTTT. Translated: CASSLSRGSTDTQYF. The chain has TRBV7-3 and TRBJ2-3; 7 bases map to TRBD2. This CDR3 region has 15 residues. CDR1 and CDR2 (germline): SGHTA, FQGTGA. J gave up 3 bases and V 2 bases, and 5 bases lay outside the gene matches.

This chain connects TRBV12-5 to TRBJ1-2, with D perhaps TRBD1 (6 bases). The V gene lost 7 bases and the J gene lost 8 bases, with 14 bases spanning the gap. In germline, CDR1 is LGHNT, CDR2 FRNRAP. The CDR3 extends over 12 amino acids. The DNA for the CDR3 is TGTGCTAGTGAGCAGGGGAAGGAAGGCTACACCTTC. This encodes CASEQGKEGYTF.

The V gene is TRBV28, the J gene TRBJ2-1; D is perhaps TRBD1 (5 bases). Germline V gives CDR1 MDHEN, CDR2 SYDVKM. The CDR3 extends over 16 amino acids. V gave up 4 bases and J gave up 5 bases, with 18 bases separating them. CDR3 region: CASSSGFNGQDNEQFF. The CDR3 coding sequence is TGTGCCAGCAGTTCAGGGTTTAATGGCCAGGACAATGAGCAGTTCTTC.

The chain joins TRBV29-1 to TRBJ1-1; perhaps TRBD1 as D (6 bases). The germline gives CDR1 SQVTM, CDR2 ANQGSEA. V was pared by 8 bases and J by 1 base, with 17 bases between. The CDR3 covers 14 residues. Written as DNA, the CDR3 is TGCAGCTTTGGGACAAGGGTTACGAACACTGAAGCTTTCTTT. This gives the protein CSFGTRVTNTEAFF.

In its sample, this clonotype was seen a few times. V gene TRBV20-1 combines with J gene TRBJ2-7; TRBD1 aligns across 7 bases. The CDR3 sequence is 16 residues long. CDR1 DFQATT and CDR2 SNEGSKA come from the germline V gene (reference sequence). J gave up 11 bases and V 7 bases, and 26 bases lay outside the gene matches. The CDR3: CSVDQLPGQQNKLEYF. CDR3 nucleotides: TGCAGTGTCGACCAATTACCGGGACAGCAAAACAAACTGGAGTACTTC.

The chain has TRBV2 and TRBJ2-2; the D gene is possibly TRBD2 (5 bases). In germline, CDR1 is SNHLY, CDR2 FYNNEI. The CDR3 runs 12 residues. V lost 6 bases, J lost 7 bases, and 9 bases lay in between. CDR3 sequence: CASRNGIGELFF. In DNA form, the CDR3 reads TGTGCCAGCAGAAACGGGATCGGGGAGCTGTTTTTT.

The chain employs TRBV5-1 and TRBJ2-2, with TRBD2 identical over 8 bases. CDR1 and CDR2 from the germline V gene are SGHRS and YFSETQ. After removal of 4 bases from V and 7 bases from J, the junction contained 9 bases not matched to a gene. The CDR3 is made up of 15 amino acids. This CDR3 reads CASSPTGTSHGELFF. The CDR3 bases are TGCGCCAGCAGCCCTACCGGGACTAGTCACGGGGAGCTGTTTTTT.

The rearrangement uses TRBV12-3 or TRBV12-4 and TRBJ2-5; D is perhaps TRBD2 (6 bases). V was cut by 5 bases and J by 4 bases, with 20 bases left in between. This CDR3 has 16 residues. CDR3 in amino acids: CASSHPTLAILETQYF. The CDR3 DNA sequence: TGTGCCAGCAGTCACCCTACCCTAGCGATCCTAGAGACCCAGTACTTC.

The chain employs TRBV15 and TRBJ2-7; D call uncertain. The CDR3 spans 15 residues. Per the germline V gene, CDR1 is LNHNV and CDR2 is YYDKDF (reference sequence). Trimming pared 1 base from V and 2 bases from J, leaving 12 bases between. The CDR3 reads CATSRVRASTYEQYF. Written as DNA, the CDR3 is TGTGCCACCAGCAGAGTACGGGCCTCAACCTACGAGCAGTACTTC.

This clonotype was seen a few times. The chain joins TRBV20-1 to TRBJ1-1, with 8 bases identical to TRBD1. In germline, CDR1 is DFQATT, CDR2 SNEGSKA (reference sequence). The CDR3 is 11 amino acids. V lost 6 bases, J lost 6 bases, and 3 bases stayed unmatched. Here the CDR3 DNA reads TGCAGTGCGACGACAGGGGCTGAAGCTTTCTTT. This translates into CSATTGAEAFF.

This clonotype appeared a few times. This chain uses TRBV10-3 with TRBJ2-3, with 10 bases aligning to TRBD1. Germline V gene lookup returns CDR1 ENHRY and CDR2 SYGVKD. The CDR3 covers 16 residues. V lost 6 bases to trimming and J lost 2 bases; unmatched junction nucleotides: 8. The chain's CDR3 is CAISLTGGSSTDTQYF. CDR3 nucleotides: TGTGCCATCAGCCTGACAGGGGGCTCGTCCACAGATACGCAGTATTTT.

V and J are TRBV5-6 and TRBJ1-6; D is unresolved. This CDR3 region has 16 residues. Germline V gene lookup returns CDR1 SGHDT and CDR2 YYEEEE. The V end was cut by 0 bases, the J end by 1 base, with 8 bases between. DNA for the CDR3: TGTGCCAGCAGCTTGGTCAAGGTTTCCTATAATTCACCCCTCCACTTT. Encoded protein: CASSLVKVSYNSPLHF.

This clonotype was detected a few times. V is TRBV29-1 and J is TRBJ2-1; tentative D call: TRBD1 (6 bases). The V end was cut by 5 bases, the J end by 7 bases, with 15 bases between. In germline, CDR1 is SQVTM, CDR2 ANQGSEA. The CDR3 runs 13 residues. The CDR3 bases are TGCAGCGTTCCAAACAGGGTAGTGAATGAGCAGTTCTTC. It translates to CSVPNRVVNEQFF.

In its sample, this clonotype was seen a few times. This chain connects TRBV12-3 or TRBV12-4 to TRBJ1-3; D may be TRBD1 (5 bases). The CDR3 is made up of 17 amino acids. V shed 6 bases and J shed 2 bases, with 20 bases lying between them. This CDR3 is CASSRRQLGRPGNTIYF. CDR3 bases: TGTGCCAGCAGCCGTCGACAGTTAGGCCGGCCTGGAAACACCATATATTTT.

This clonotype was picked up a small number of times. This rearrangement joins TRBV20-1 to TRBJ2-5; the D gene is possibly TRBD2 (5 bases). V dropped 2 bases and J dropped 3 bases, with 16 bases sitting between them. Germline V gene sequence: CDR1 DFQATT, CDR2 SNEGSKA (reference sequence). The CDR3 loop spans 15 amino acids. The CDR3 loop reads CSARQKGGRKETQYF. CDR3 nucleotides: TGCAGTGCTAGACAGAAGGGCGGGCGGAAAGAGACCCAGTACTTC.

This chain connects TRBV9 to TRBJ1-6, with D tentatively TRBD1 (5 bases). Germline CDR1 reads SGDLS; CDR2 reads YYNGEE. The CDR3 extends over 18 amino acids. The ends were cut back, 0 bases at V and 3 bases at J, with 16 bases in the middle. The CDR3 reads CASSVGDLSWGYNSPLHF. For the CDR3, the DNA is TGTGCCAGCAGCGTAGGGGACCTCTCCTGGGGCTATAATTCACCCCTCCACTTT.

V usage is TRBV29-1 and J usage is TRBJ1-1; D is unresolved. Per the germline V gene, CDR1 is SQVTM and CDR2 is ANQGSEA. The germline V and J ends were trimmed by 5 bases and 2 bases, with 12 bases remaining between them. The CDR3 is 13 amino acids. The CDR3 spells CSVQRERNTEAFF. CDR3 in DNA: TGCAGCGTTCAGAGGGAAAGAAACACTGAAGCTTTCTTT.

This sequence joins TRBV12-5 and TRBJ1-5, with 8 nucleotides matching TRBD1. Germline V gene lookup returns CDR1 LGHNT and CDR2 FRNRAP. The V gene end was trimmed by 5 bases and the J gene end by 7 bases; junction bases not matched to a gene: 10. CDR3 size: 15 residues. CDR3 amino acids: CASGMTTGEGQPQHF. CDR3 bases: TGTGCTAGTGGTATGACGACAGGGGAAGGCCAGCCCCAGCATTTT.

The chain is built from TRBV6-1 and TRBJ1-2; 8 nucleotides agree with TRBD1. This CDR3 is built from 13 residues. Germline lookup yields CDR1 MNHNS and CDR2 SASEGT. Trimming at V came to 7 bases and at J to 5 bases, leaving 6 bases not matched to a gene. Here the CDR3 reads CASTLDRVYGYTF. The CDR3 DNA reads as TGTGCCAGCACCTTGGACAGGGTTTATGGCTACACCTTC.

There are a few counts of this clonotype. The chain combines TRBV5-1 with TRBJ2-5, with D perhaps matching TRBD2 (6 bases). Trimming took off 4 bases at V and 3 bases at J, with 13 bases between the two ends. The V gene's germline CDR1 is SGHRS and CDR2 YFSETQ. The CDR3 sequence is 14 residues long. This CDR3 is CASSNFLAKETQYF. The CDR3 nucleotides are TGCGCCAGCAGCAATTTTCTAGCGAAAGAGACCCAGTACTTC.

V usage is TRBV20-1 and J usage is TRBJ2-1; TRBD2 matches 13 bases. V shed 0 bases and J 6 bases; nucleotides not matched to a gene: 5. The length of the CDR3 is 16 residues. Germline CDR1 is DFQATT and CDR2 is SNEGSKA (reference sequence). The CDR3 loop reads CSARDPWTSGGNEQFF. DNA for the CDR3: TGCAGTGCTAGAGATCCGTGGACTAGCGGGGGCAATGAGCAGTTCTTC.

This clonotype was detected a few times. The chain carries TRBV2 and TRBJ2-1; 7 bases are a match to TRBD1. The J segment lost 0 bases and the V segment lost 1 base, leaving 3 bases of the junction unmatched. Germline V gene sequence: CDR1 SNHLY, CDR2 FYNNEI. The CDR3 has 16 residues. The CDR3 is CASSEEGASSYNEQFF. The DNA of the CDR3 is TGTGCCAGCAGTGAAGAGGGGGCGAGCTCCTACAATGAGCAGTTCTTC.

V and J are TRBV15 and TRBJ2-7, with TRBD2 identical over 12 bases. V was pared by 3 bases and J by 6 bases, with 3 bases of the junction left unmatched. The germline CDR1 and CDR2 sequences are LNHNV and YYDKDF (reference sequence). The CDR3 length is 14 residues. In nucleotides, the CDR3 is TGTGCCACCAGCAGGACTAGCGGGAGTCTCGAGCAGTACTTC. This gives the protein CATSRTSGSLEQYF.

The chain combines TRBV20-1 with TRBJ2-7; maybe TRBD1 (6 bases). Trimming left V 3 bases short and J 5 bases short, with 23 bases between. Germline assignment: CDR1 DFQATT and CDR2 SNEGSKA (reference sequence). The CDR3 runs to 16 residues. CDR3: CSARGSAQGKGNEQYF. The CDR3 DNA is TGCAGTGCTAGGGGGTCAGCACAGGGAAAGGGAAACGAGCAGTACTTC.

This clonotype was observed a handful of times. The chain's CDR3 is CSVVTLAGRTDTQYF. Here the CDR3 DNA reads TGCAGCGTTGTAACGTTAGCGGGGCGCACAGATACGCAGTATTTT. The chain couples TRBV29-1 to TRBJ2-3, with 8 bases lining up with TRBD2. This CDR3 comprises 15 residues. Trimming cost V 4 bases and J 1 base; bases outside gene matches: 7. The V gene's germline CDR1 is SQVTM and CDR2 ANQGSEA.

This clonotype was seen many times. This sequence joins TRBV7-9 and TRBJ1-1, with D possibly being TRBD1 (6 bases). CDR3 size: 15 residues. Germline V gives CDR1 SEHNR, CDR2 FQNEAQ (reference sequence). Trimming stripped 8 bases from V and 0 bases from J, with 16 bases between. The CDR3 sequence: CASGRGDRMNTEAFF. DNA of the CDR3: TGTGCCAGCGGAAGGGGGGACCGCATGAACACTGAAGCTTTCTTT.

This clonotype has more than one count but fewer than ten. V gene TRBV30 combines with J gene TRBJ2-3; a possible D gene is TRBD1 (6 bases). Trimming stripped 0 bases from V and 4 bases from J, with 14 bases between. CDR3 length: 15 residues. The V gene's germline CDR1 is GTSNPN and CDR2 SVGIG (reference sequence). The CDR3 bases are TGTGCCTGGAGTGTCAGTACAGGGTTGGCAGATACGCAGTATTTT. As protein: CAWSVSTGLADTQYF. The variable domain in full, with the rest retrieved from reference TRBV30 and TRBJ2-3, is SQTIHQWPATLVQPVGSPLSLECTVEGTSNPNLYWYRQAAGRGLQLLFYSVGIGQISSEVPQNLSASRPQDRQFILSSKKLLLSDSGFYLCAWSVSTGLADTQYFGPGTRLTVL.

The chain joins TRBV6-1 to TRBJ1-5; 9 bases agree with TRBD1. Looked up from germline, CDR1 is MNHNS and CDR2 is SASEGT. The CDR3 is 16 residues long. The V and J ends lost 7 bases and 6 bases, in that order; junction bases with no gene match: 13. The CDR3 reads CASKETGTGLTQPQHF. As DNA, the CDR3 is TGTGCCAGCAAAGAAACCGGGACAGGGTTGACTCAGCCCCAGCATTTT.

The rearrangement joins TRBV5-1 to TRBJ1-1, with D tentatively TRBD1 (6 bases). With 4 bases removed from V and 4 bases from J, the gap between germline ends came to 23 bases. Germline values: CDR1 SGHRS, CDR2 YFSETQ. The CDR3 totals 17 residues. CDR3 DNA: TGCGCCAGCAGCCCCGGGGGGGGCCTCTCGACGGGCACTGAAGCTTTCTTT. It codes for CASSPGGGLSTGTEAFF.

The gene calls are TRBV20-1 and TRBJ1-5; 7 bases fit TRBD1. V was pared by 2 bases and J by 5 bases, with 9 bases of the junction left unmatched. The germline V gene encodes CDR1 DFQATT and CDR2 SNEGSKA (reference sequence). CDR3 size: 15 residues. The CDR3 nucleotides read TGCAGTGCTAGACCCACAGGGGTGGTTGATCAGCCCCAGCATTTT. Its protein product is CSARPTGVVDQPQHF.